The 25 T cell receptor beta chains below come from one sample, sequenced in a study of regulatory T cells in long-lasting Graves disease. Time point described: newly diagnosed GD, antithyroid drugs for less than 3 months. Extracted RNA from PBMCs served as the source of the TCR library. Arm-PCR with iRepertoire HTBI primers amplified the CDR3 regions for these TCR beta libraries. TCRdb itself ran the multiplex PCR reads through MiXCR, one entry per CDR3 protein. The sample yields roughly 510,000 distinct CDR3 sequences, about 16% seen once. This same sample was also taken into another study, of T cells in Graves' hyperthyroidism and ophthalmopathy.

The specimen was peripheral blood mononuclear cells (PBMCs), collected at new diagnosis, from a patient treated with antithyroid drugs. The receptors originated from a man between 18 and 35 years old with Graves disease.

There are a few counts of this clonotype. The V call is TRBV29-1, the J call TRBJ2-3; 11 nucleotides line up with TRBD1. The length of the CDR3 is 15 residues. V gave up 4 bases and J gave up 4 bases; unmatched junction bases: 7. The germline V gene has CDR1 SQVTM and CDR2 ANQGSEA. CDR3 coding DNA: TGCAGCGTTGGGTTCTGGACAGGGGGCCCAGATACGCAGTATTTT. Translating gives CSVGFWTGGPDTQYF.

The genes are TRBV20-1 and TRBJ2-5; 7 positions match TRBD2. After removal of 5 bases from V and 5 bases from J, the junction contained 8 bases not matched to a gene. The CDR3 totals 13 residues. Germline V gene sequence: CDR1 DFQATT, CDR2 SNEGSKA (reference sequence). CDR3 in DNA: TGCAGTGCTGGTAGCGGGCCCCAGGAGACCCAGTACTTC. This translates into CSAGSGPQETQYF.

V usage is TRBV3-1 and J usage is TRBJ1-2; TRBD1 agrees at 8 bases. J gave up 4 bases and V 0 bases, and 10 bases lay outside the gene matches. The germline gives CDR1 LGHDT, CDR2 YNNKEL (reference sequence). CDR3 length: 17 residues. The chain's CDR3 is CASSQDLTGALGYGYTF. The CDR3 coding sequence is TGTGCCAGCAGCCAAGATCTGACAGGGGCCTTGGGCTATGGCTACACCTTC.

This clonotype appeared a few times. The chain uses TRBV7-2 and TRBJ2-3, with 11 bases lining up with TRBD2. With V trimmed by 3 bases and J by 2 bases, 7 bases remained unmatched. From germline, CDR1 is SGHTA and CDR2 FQGNSA. CDR3 length: 17 residues. CDR3 amino acids: CASSFARTSGSTDTQYF. As DNA, the CDR3 is TGTGCCAGCAGCTTTGCCAGGACTAGCGGGTCCACAGATACGCAGTATTTT.

The chain employs TRBV9 and TRBJ1-2; tentatively, D is TRBD1 (5 bases). The length of the CDR3 is 13 residues. Between the trimmed V and J ends, which lost 1 base and 5 bases, there was a span of 9 bases. Per germline, CDR1 SGDLS and CDR2 YYNGEE. The CDR3 coding sequence is TGTGCCAGCAGCGTACCGGGGGGATATGGCTACACCTTC. Its translation: CASSVPGGYGYTF.

The sample holds a few counts of this clonotype. The chain has TRBV5-1 and TRBJ1-6; TRBD1 might be the D (5 bases). Germline V CDR1 and CDR2: SGHRS, YFSETQ. The CDR3 runs 17 residues. Trimming cost V 2 bases and J 6 bases, with 18 bases left between them. The CDR3 coding sequence is TGCGCCAGCAGCTTACGTGTAGTCAGGGACGGTAATTCACCCCTCCACTTT. This gives the protein CASSLRVVRDGNSPLHF.

This sequence joins TRBV27 and TRBJ2-1, with 10 bases lining up with TRBD1. The germline gives CDR1 MNHEY, CDR2 SMNVEV (reference sequence). This CDR3 has 15 amino acids. V gave up 5 bases and J gave up 4 bases; unmatched junction bases: 5. CDR3 coding DNA: TGTGCCAGCAGTCTGACAGGGGGCGCATACAATGAGCAGTTCTTC. It yields the protein CASSLTGGAYNEQFF.

This clonotype has more than one count but fewer than ten. The J gene is TRBJ1-3, the V gene TRBV12-3 or TRBV12-4, with unresolved D. CDR3 size: 14 residues. V lost 3 bases, J lost 0 bases, and 6 bases lay in between. The CDR3 sequence is CASSLEFSGNTIYF. In DNA form, the CDR3 reads TGTGCCAGCAGTTTGGAGTTCTCTGGAAACACCATATATTTT.

This CDR3 reads CSGVRGTDTQYF. The CDR3 DNA sequence: TGCAGCGGTGTAAGAGGCACAGATACGCAGTATTTT. The V gene is TRBV29-1, the J gene TRBJ2-3; D gene ambiguous. The CDR3 covers 12 residues. Germline-derived CDR1 and CDR2 are SQVTM and ANQGSEA. V was clipped by 7 bases and J by 1 base, with 9 bases between them.

As DNA, the CDR3 is TGTGCCAGCAGCCCGGCGGGGGGGGCAGGGCAGCCCCAGCATTTT. Its protein product is CASSPAGGAGQPQHF. The chain uses TRBV7-3 and TRBJ1-5; a possible D gene is TRBD1 (6 bases). Germline-derived CDR1 and CDR2 are SGHTA and FQGTGA. The V gene lost 5 bases and the J gene lost 7 bases, with 18 bases spanning the gap. CDR3 size: 15 residues.

This clonotype was recorded at least ten times. The chain employs TRBV28 and TRBJ2-7; weak D call: TRBD1 (6 bases). The CDR3 consists of 12 residues. Trimming pared 5 bases from V and 4 bases from J, leaving 9 bases between. Germline CDR1 reads MDHEN; CDR2 reads SYDVKM. CDR3 loop: CASSRRGYEQYF. The CDR3 DNA reads as TGTGCCAGCAGTCGCAGGGGTTACGAGCAGTACTTC.

In this sample, this clonotype turned up many times. This chain connects TRBV29-1 to TRBJ2-1, with 10 bases lining up with TRBD1. The germline V gene has CDR1 SQVTM and CDR2 ANQGSEA. Trimming cost V 1 base and J 8 bases; bases outside gene matches: 8. The length of the CDR3 is 15 residues. CDR3 protein: CSVEGGTGVRDEQFF. The CDR3 coding sequence is TGCAGCGTTGAAGGGGGGACAGGGGTTAGGGATGAGCAGTTCTTC.

A remark on this clonotype: A much larger clone differs from this one at a single base, so this may be a read error. The chain recombines TRBV2 with TRBJ2-2, with D possibly matching TRBD1 (6 bases). This CDR3 has 14 amino acids. Germline assignment: CDR1 SNHLY and CDR2 FYNNEI. CDR3 nucleotides: TGTGCCAGCAGCTTCGACAGGCACACCGGGGAGCTGGTTTTT. This sequence encodes CASSFDRHTGELVF.

This clonotype has at least ten counts. This rearrangement joins TRBV12-3 or TRBV12-4 to TRBJ2-2; 11 bases line up with TRBD2. CDR3 length: 16 residues. The junction had 7 bases not matched to a gene; V was cut back by 6 bases and J by 4 bases. CDR3 bases: TGTGCCAGCAGCTTGGGTCTAGCGGGAGGCACCGGGGAGCTGTTTTTT. This sequence encodes CASSLGLAGGTGELFF.

This clonotype was found a few times. The V and J genes are TRBV3-1 and TRBJ2-3; weak D call: TRBD1 (6 bases). The V end was cut by 0 bases, the J end by 0 bases, with 10 bases between. The CDR3 spans 16 residues. Per germline, CDR1 LGHDT and CDR2 YNNKEL (reference sequence). CDR3 sequence: CASSQDRGSSTDTQYF. The CDR3 bases are TGTGCCAGCAGCCAAGACAGGGGTTCTAGCACAGATACGCAGTATTTT.

A remark on this clonotype: A junction boundary mismatches the germline segment, possibly from a read error. The chain links TRBV5-4 to TRBJ2-7, with 9 nucleotides matching TRBD1. The CDR3 runs to 14 residues. CDR1 and CDR2 (germline): SGHNT, YYREEE (reference sequence). The CDR3 protein is CTSRQGQGTSEQYF. CDR3 in DNA: TGTACCAGCAGACAGGGACAGGGAACTTCCGAGCAGTACTTC.

For this clonotype: Being one base from a much bigger clone, this may be a read error. The genes are TRBV2 and TRBJ1-1, with 10 bases lining up with TRBD1. The CDR3 consists of 15 residues. Germline lookup yields CDR1 SNHLY and CDR2 FYNNEI. V lost 3 bases, J lost 6 bases, and 7 bases stayed unmatched. The CDR3 region has the DNA TGTGCCAGCAGTGACCTTGACAGGGGGCTCCCTGAAGCTTTCTTT. Its protein is CASSDLDRGLPEAFF.

This clonotype was detected a few times. V gene TRBV2 combines with J gene TRBJ2-4; 10 nucleotides align to TRBD1. CDR1 and CDR2 (germline): SNHLY, FYNNEI. The trim removed 4 bases at V and 10 bases at J, leaving 7 bases unmatched. CDR3 size: 14 residues. For the CDR3, the DNA is TGTGCCAGCAGTGTAGGGACAGGGGTTTTGATTCAGTACTTC. It is translated as CASSVGTGVLIQYF.

In this sample, this clonotype turned up many times. This chain links TRBV20-1 with TRBJ1-6; 9 nucleotides match TRBD1. Germline V CDR1 and CDR2: DFQATT, SNEGSKA (reference sequence). The junction had 9 bases not matched to a gene; V was cut back by 3 bases and J by 3 bases. The CDR3 loop spans 17 amino acids. CDR3 sequence (DNA): TGCAGTGCTAGGGTGACAGGGGGGGTCGGCTATAATTCACCCCTCCACTTT. As protein: CSARVTGGVGYNSPLHF.

This chain connects TRBV10-2 to TRBJ2-7; 10 bases fit TRBD1. There are 15 residues in the CDR3. V lost 7 bases and J lost 3; bases outside the gene matches: 9. CDR1 and CDR2 from the germline V gene are WSHSY and SAAADI. CDR3 sequence reads: CASNKPGQGFYEQYF. As DNA, the CDR3 is TGCGCCAGCAACAAACCGGGACAGGGGTTCTACGAGCAGTACTTC.

The chain carries TRBV14 and TRBJ1-2; the match to TRBD1 covers 8 bases. CDR1 is SGHDN and CDR2 is FVKESK in the germline V gene. The CDR3 runs 17 residues. The trim removed 4 bases at V and 2 bases at J, leaving 12 bases unmatched. The CDR3 region is CASSRTTGTGVNYGYTF. Written as DNA, the CDR3 is TGTGCCAGCAGCCGAACGACCGGGACAGGAGTCAACTATGGCTACACCTTC.

This clonotype has ten or more counts. The rearrangement links TRBV6-1 to TRBJ1-1; D possibly corresponds to TRBD1 (5 bases). The V end lost 5 bases, the J end lost 5 bases, and 12 bases lay between the germline ends. The CDR3 covers 13 residues. Germline V gene sequence: CDR1 MNHNS, CDR2 SASEGT. This CDR3 reads CASSTGRRTEAFF. In nucleotides, the CDR3 is TGTGCCAGCAGTACGGGGCGCCGTACTGAAGCTTTCTTT.

This clonotype was detected ten times or more. The rearrangement joins TRBV2 to TRBJ1-5, with D possibly TRBD1 on 5 matching bases. V gave up 8 bases and J gave up 2 bases, with 13 bases separating them. The CDR3 loop spans 14 amino acids. Germline assignment: CDR1 SNHLY and CDR2 FYNNEI. This CDR3 is CASLGQRGNQPQHF. CDR3 nucleotides: TGTGCCAGCCTGGGGCAGCGTGGCAATCAGCCCCAGCATTTT. Full variable domain (remainder filled in from reference TRBV2 and TRBJ1-5): EPEVTQTPSHQVTQMGQEVILRCVPISNHLYFYWYRQILGQKVEFLVSFYNNEISEKSEIFDDQFSVERPDGSNFTLKIRSTKLEDSAMYFCASLGQRGNQPQHFGDGTRLSIL.

In its sample, this clonotype was seen a few times. J is TRBJ2-1 and V is TRBV5-1; 8 bases are a match to TRBD2. The germline gives CDR1 SGHRS, CDR2 YFSETQ. The CDR3 is 16 amino acids. Trimming removed 1 base from V and 6 bases from J; junction bases left unmatched: 9. Written as DNA, the CDR3 is TGCGCCAGCAGCTTGACCCTGCGGACTAGCCTCAATGAGCAGTTCTTC. It specifies CASSLTLRTSLNEQFF.

At least ten counts were recorded for this clonotype. The chain couples TRBV15 to TRBJ2-7; 11 bases line up with TRBD2. CDR1 and CDR2 from the germline V gene are LNHNV and YYDKDF (reference sequence). The ends lost 5 bases at V and 1 base at J; junction bases unmatched: 7. The CDR3 spans 16 residues. The CDR3 spells CATSPTSGRFSYEQYF. The DNA for the CDR3 is TGTGCCACCAGCCCTACTAGCGGGAGATTTTCCTACGAGCAGTACTTC.